This T cell receptor (beta chain) was found in a study of blood T cell repertoires in COVID-19. Study processing details: Amplification from reference gene primers served as the basis for estimated nucleated cell counts. TCRdb keeps only in-frame clones here, not all; method: immunoSEQ multiplex PCR. V and J calls and clone size come straight from that table; D and trimming were deduced from the DNA. The sample shows approximately 150,000 clones, more than 70% of them seen only once. This CDR3 is 15 amino acids long. Germline assignment: CDR1 SGDLS and CDR2 YYNGEE. The junction had 11 bases not matched to a gene; V was cut back by 4 bases and J by 6 bases.

What was sequenced was peripheral blood. This sequence originates from a woman aged 60-70 years with acute or convalescent COVID-19. The chain carries TRBV9 and TRBJ2-3; 7 positions match TRBD1. As DNA, the CDR3 is TGTGCCAGCAGCCTCCGGGACAGTTTTTTGGATACGCAGTATTTT. This translates into CASSLRDSFLDTQYF. The variable domain in full, with the rest retrieved from reference TRBV9 and TRBJ2-3, is DSGVTQTPKHLITATGQRVTLRCSPRSGDLSVYWYQQSLDQGLQFLIQYYNGEERAKGNILERFSAQQFPDLHSELNLSSLELGDSALYFCASSLRDSFLDTQYFGPGTRLTVL.